This TCR beta chain comes out of a study of radiotherapy plus CTLA-4 blockade in lung cancer. Produced via immunoSEQ multiplex PCR; TCRdb's table is partial and in-frame only. Altogether 70,000 to 90,000 clones are present, under 85% being singletons, with the ten largest covering approximately 0.8%. This TCR came from a human donor with non-small cell lung cancer who had stable disease on radiotherapy plus ipilimumab. The sample in question was peripheral blood, obtained from a patient treated with radiotherapy plus ipilimumab.

The DNA of the CDR3 is TGCGCCAGCAGCTTGCTAGGACAGGGGGCAAACACCATATATTTT. This encodes CASSLLGQGANTIYF. The chain recombines TRBV5-1 with TRBJ1-3; 11 nucleotides agree with TRBD1. This CDR3 spans 15 amino acids. Germline values: CDR1 SGHRS, CDR2 YFSETQ. V gave up 1 base and J gave up 6 bases; unmatched junction bases: 3.